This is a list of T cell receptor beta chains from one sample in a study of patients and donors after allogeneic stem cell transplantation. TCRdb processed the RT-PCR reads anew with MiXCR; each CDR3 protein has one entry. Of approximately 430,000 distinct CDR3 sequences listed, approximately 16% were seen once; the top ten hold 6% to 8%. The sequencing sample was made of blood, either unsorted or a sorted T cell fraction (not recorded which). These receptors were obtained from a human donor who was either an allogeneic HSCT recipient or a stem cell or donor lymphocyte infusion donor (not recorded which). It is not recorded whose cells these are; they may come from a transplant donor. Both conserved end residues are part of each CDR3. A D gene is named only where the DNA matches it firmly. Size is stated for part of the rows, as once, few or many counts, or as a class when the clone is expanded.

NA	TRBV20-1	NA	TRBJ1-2	TGCAGTGCCAGCGAGGGGGTGGACTATGGCTACACCTTC	CSASEGVDYGYTF
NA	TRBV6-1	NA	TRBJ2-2	TGTGCCAGCAGTCCGGGACCTTTCACCGGGGAGCTGTTTTTT	CASSPGPFTGELFF
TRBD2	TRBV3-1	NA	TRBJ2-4	TGTGCCAGCAGCCAGGGACTAGCGAGCGCCAAAAACATTCAGTACTTC	CASSQGLASAKNIQYF
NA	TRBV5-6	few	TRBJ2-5	TGTGCCAGCAGCCGCCCAGGGCTCGGGGAGACCCAGTACTTC	CASSRPGLGETQYF
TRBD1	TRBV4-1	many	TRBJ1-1	TGCGCCAGCAGCCACCCACAGGGGGTTAGTCCTGAAGCTTTCTTT	CASSHPQGVSPEAFF
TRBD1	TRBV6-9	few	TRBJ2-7	TGTGCCAGCATACTAACTACAGGGGCCTCCTACGAGCAGTACTTC	CASILTTGASYEQYF
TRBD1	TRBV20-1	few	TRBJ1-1	TGCAGTGCCTCGGACAGGGCCACTGAAGCTTTCTTT	CSASDRATEAFF
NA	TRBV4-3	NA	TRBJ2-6	TGCGCCAGCAGCCACGAGACCGGGACTTCATTCCCCAACGTCCTGACTTTC	CASSHETGTSFPNVLTF
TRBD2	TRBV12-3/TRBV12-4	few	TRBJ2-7	TGTGCCAGCAGCCCCGGACTAGCGGTCCCCCGAGGCCTCCACGAGCAGTACTTC	CASSPGLAVPRGLHEQYF
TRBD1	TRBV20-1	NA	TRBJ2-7	TGCAGTGCTAGAGAGGGACAGGGGGGATACGAGCAGTACTTC	CSAREGQGGYEQYF
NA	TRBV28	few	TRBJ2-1	TGTGCCAGCAGTATTGGCACACGTCGGTACAATGAGCAGTTCTTC	CASSIGTRRYNEQFF
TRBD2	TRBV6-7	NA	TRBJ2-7	TGTGCCAGCAGTTACCTTGGGACTAGCGGGAGGATCCCTAACGAGCAGTACTTC	CASSYLGTSGRIPNEQYF
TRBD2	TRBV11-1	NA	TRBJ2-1	TGTGCCAGCAAAAGGGGAGCGGGACTAGCGGGTGGTTACAATGAGCAGTTCTTC	CASKRGAGLAGGYNEQFF
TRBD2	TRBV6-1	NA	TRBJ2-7	TGTGCCAGCAGCCATCGGACTAGTAGCTTGCGCGAGCAGTACTTC	CASSHRTSSLREQYF
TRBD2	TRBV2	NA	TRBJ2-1	TGTGCCAGCAGTGGTATGGCTAGCGGGAGGCATGAGCAGTTCTTC	CASSGMASGRHEQFF
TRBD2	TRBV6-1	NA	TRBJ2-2	TGTGCCAGCAATCACAAGAGACTAGCGGGAGGGGTAGCCGGGGAGCTGTTTTTT	CASNHKRLAGGVAGELFF
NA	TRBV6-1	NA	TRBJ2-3	TGTGCCAGCAGCCAGGGAGTTCCAGATACGCAGTATTTT	CASSQGVPDTQYF
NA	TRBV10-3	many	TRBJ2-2	TGTGCCTTCGGGGCGGGCGTGAACACCGGGGAGCTGTTTTTT	CAFGAGVNTGELFF
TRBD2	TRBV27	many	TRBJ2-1	TGTGCCAGCACCGGGACTAGCGGGGTTGAGTTCTTC	CASTGTSGVEFF
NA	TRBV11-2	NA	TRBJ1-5	TGTGCCAGCAGCCCCCGTTCAGGACGGGAGCAGCCCCAGCATTTT	CASSPRSGREQPQHF
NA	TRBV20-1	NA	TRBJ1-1	TGCAGTGCTAGTCCCGGACAGCCTGAAGCTTTCTTT	CSASPGQPEAFF
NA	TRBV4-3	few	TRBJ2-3	TGCGCCAGCAGCCAAGATCGAGGACCACGCACAGATACGCAGTATTTT	CASSQDRGPRTDTQYF
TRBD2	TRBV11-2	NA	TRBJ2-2	TGTGCCAGCAGCGACGGACTAGCGGCTACCGGGGAGCTGTTTTTT	CASSDGLAATGELFF
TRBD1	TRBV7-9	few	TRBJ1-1	TGTGCCAGCAGCTTAGCGACTCGGACAGGGTCGCACACTGAAGCTTTCTTT	CASSLATRTGSHTEAFF
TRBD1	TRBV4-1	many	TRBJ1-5	TGCGCCAGCAGCCCGGGGGACAGCCTACACAATCAGCCCCAGCATTTT	CASSPGDSLHNQPQHF
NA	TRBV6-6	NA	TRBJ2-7	TGTGCCAGCCTCGGCCGGGGGTACGAGCAGTACTTC	CASLGRGYEQYF
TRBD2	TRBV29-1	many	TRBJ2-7	TGCAGCGTTGAAGGAGTAGCGGGGGTCTACGAGCAGTACTTC	CSVEGVAGVYEQYF
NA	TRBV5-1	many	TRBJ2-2	TGCGCCAGCAGCTTACCATCAGGGGTCGACCCGAACACCGGGGAGCTGTTTTTT	CASSLPSGVDPNTGELFF
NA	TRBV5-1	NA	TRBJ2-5	TGCGCCAGCAGCTTGAGCCGGGAGCGGAAAGAGACCCAGTACTTC	CASSLSRERKETQYF
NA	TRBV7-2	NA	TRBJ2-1	TGTGCCAGCAGCTTAGATGGGCTAGGGGTCAATGAGCAGTTCTTC	CASSLDGLGVNEQFF
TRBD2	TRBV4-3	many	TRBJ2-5	TGCGCCAGCAGCCAAAACCTAGCGGGACCACAAGAGACCCAGTACTTC	CASSQNLAGPQETQYF
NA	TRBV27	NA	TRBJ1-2	TGTGCCAGCAGTTTTACGTCGAACTATGGCTACACCTTC	CASSFTSNYGYTF
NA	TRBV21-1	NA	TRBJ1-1	TGTGCCAGCAGCCTCCGGGGTTCCGCTGAAGCTTTCTTT	CASSLRGSAEAFF
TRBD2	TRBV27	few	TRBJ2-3	TGTGCCAGCAGTGAGGCTAGCGGGAGAGCAGATACGCAGTATTTT	CASSEASGRADTQYF
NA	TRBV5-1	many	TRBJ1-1	TGCGCCAGCAGCCCCGAGACCGTAGTGAACACTGAAGCTTTCTTT	CASSPETVVNTEAFF
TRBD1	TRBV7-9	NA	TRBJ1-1	TGTGCCAGCAGCTTAAGAGGGGACAGGACTGAAGCTTTCTTT	CASSLRGDRTEAFF
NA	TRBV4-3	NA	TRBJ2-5	TGCGCCAGCAGCCAAGGAGGGTTACGGGAAGAGACCCAGTACTTC	CASSQGGLREETQYF
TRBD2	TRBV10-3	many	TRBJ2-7	TGTGCCATCAGTGAGTCGAGTGGCGGGGGTGGGAACGAGCAGTACTTC	CAISESSGGGGNEQYF
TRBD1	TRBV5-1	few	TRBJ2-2	TGCGCCAGCAGGGGACAGCTTAACACCGGGGAGCTGTTTTTT	CASRGQLNTGELFF
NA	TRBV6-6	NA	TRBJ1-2	TGTGCCAGCAGTTACCTCGGGGGGGACTACACCTTC	CASSYLGGDYTF
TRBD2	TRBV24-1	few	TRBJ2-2	TGTGCCACCATGAATAGCGGGTACACCGGGGAGCTGTTTTTT	CATMNSGYTGELFF
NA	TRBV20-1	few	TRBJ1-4	TGCAGTGCTAGAGAGGGGTCAGCTAATGAAAAACTGTTTTTT	CSAREGSANEKLFF
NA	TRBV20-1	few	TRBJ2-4	TGCAGTGCTAGGCACCGGGACCCCCTTGCCAAAAACATTCAGTACTTC	CSARHRDPLAKNIQYF
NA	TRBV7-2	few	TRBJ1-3	TGTGCCAGCAGCTTAGCCACAGCCTACTCTGGAAACACCATATATTTT	CASSLATAYSGNTIYF
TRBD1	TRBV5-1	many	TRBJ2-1	TGCGCCAGCAGCATGTACAGGGGATGGACCATCAATGAGCAGTTCTTC	CASSMYRGWTINEQFF
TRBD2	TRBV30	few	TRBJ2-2	TGTGCCTCGAAGCGGGGGGCGCACACCGGGGAGCTGTTTTTT	CASKRGAHTGELFF
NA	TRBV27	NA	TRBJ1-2	TGTGCCAGCAGTCCAGGGATCTTCTATGGCTACACCTTC	CASSPGIFYGYTF
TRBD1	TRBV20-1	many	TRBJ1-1	TGCAGTGCTCACAGGGGGAACACTGAAGCTTTCTTT	CSAHRGNTEAFF
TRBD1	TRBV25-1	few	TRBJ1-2	TGTGCCAGCAACAACAGGGGGGGATATGGCTACACCTTC	CASNNRGGYGYTF
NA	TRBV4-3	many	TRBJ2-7	TGCGCCAGCAGCCAAGAACAGGGACAACTCTACGAGCAGTACTTC	CASSQEQGQLYEQYF